Listed here are 31 T cell receptor beta chains from one sample, sequenced in a study of monozygotic twins with inflammatory bowel disease (dated by TCRdb to the late 2010s). The library relied on 5' RACE. The listed sequencing device is Illumina HiSeq 2500. Reads reprocessed by TCRdb are summarized as one entry per CDR3 protein sequence, and DNA is absent. In this sample's table one finds hundreds of thousands of distinct CDR3 sequences. 2.4% of the sample goes to the ten largest clones. Sequencing was carried out using blood. The receptors shown here come from a human donor with ulcerative colitis or Crohn's disease, or a healthy co-twin of an affected twin (not recorded which).

The chain combines TRBV29-1 with TRBJ2-1. The germline V gene has CDR1 SQVTM and CDR2 ANQGSEA. CDR3 length: 12 residues. CDR3 amino acids: CSVDSSSWEQFF.

This chain links TRBV3-1 with TRBJ1-2; absent DNA, TCRdb's TRBD1 call cannot be checked. The CDR3 is made up of 14 amino acids. CDR1 is LGHDT and CDR2 is YNNKEL in the germline V gene (reference sequence). CDR3 loop: CASSQRDSVYGYTF.

CDR3 loop: CASSLGGTGMNTEAFF. The chain employs TRBV7-3 and TRBJ1-1; without DNA, the TCRdb call of TRBD1 cannot be checked. The CDR3 length is 16 residues. Germline CDR1 SGHTA, CDR2 FQGTGA.

J is TRBJ2-1 and V is TRBV10-2; the TCRdb D gene call, TRBD1, has no DNA to confirm it. The germline V gene has CDR1 WSHSY and CDR2 SAAADI. The length of the CDR3 is 13 residues. The chain's CDR3 is CASSEGLSNEQFF.

The J gene is TRBJ2-2, the V gene TRBV10-3. Per germline, CDR1 ENHRY and CDR2 SYGVKD. This CDR3 is 11 amino acids long. The CDR3 is CAISEIGELFF.

V and J are TRBV6-2 or TRBV6-3 and TRBJ2-1; TCRdb selects TRBD1, and the lack of DNA leaves this call unchecked. Germline CDR1 MNHEY, CDR2 SVGEGT. The CDR3 consists of 15 residues. The CDR3: CASSQSGRGGNEQFF.

The gene calls are TRBV5-1 and TRBJ2-4; TCRdb calls TRBD2, which cannot be checked without DNA. Germline V gene data show CDR1 as SGHRS and CDR2 as YFSETQ. This CDR3 spans 17 amino acids. The CDR3: CASSLDGSGRAKNIQYF.

The V and J genes are TRBV10-3 and TRBJ1-6; with no DNA, the TCRdb D assignment of TRBD1 cannot be verified. CDR1 and CDR2 (germline): ENHRY, SYGVKD. CDR3 length equals 13 residues. This CDR3 reads CATTRDYNSPLHF.

CDR3: CASSAGTGQPQHF. The J gene is TRBJ1-5, the V gene TRBV7-6; the D gene TCRdb calls, TRBD1, cannot be checked with no DNA. This CDR3 contains 13 residues. In germline, CDR1 is SGHVS, CDR2 FNYEAQ.

The V gene is TRBV5-1, the J gene TRBJ1-6. The CDR3 totals 13 residues. Germline CDR1 is SGHRS and CDR2 is YFSETQ. CDR3 in amino acids: CASSFEGNSPLHF.

The rearrangement links TRBV5-5 to TRBJ2-1. In germline, CDR1 is SGHKS, CDR2 YYEKEE (reference sequence). This CDR3 comprises 12 residues. The CDR3 here is CASSFTVNEQFF.

The V and J genes are TRBV30 and TRBJ2-7; with no DNA, the TCRdb D assignment of TRBD1 cannot be verified. This CDR3 spans 15 amino acids. From germline, CDR1 is GTSNPN and CDR2 SVGIG (reference sequence). This CDR3 is CAWSSRLPALYEQYF.

The rearrangement uses TRBV7-6 and TRBJ1-4. Germline assignment: CDR1 SGHVS and CDR2 FNYEAQ. There are 15 residues in the CDR3. Here the CDR3 reads CASSLFGGPYEKLFF. The variable domain in full, with the rest retrieved from reference TRBV7-6 and TRBJ1-4, is GAGVSQSPRYKVTKRGQDVALRCDPISGHVSLYWYRQALGQGPEFLTYFNYEAQQDKSGLPNDRFSAERPEGSISTLTIQRTEQRDSAMYRCASSLFGGPYEKLFFGSGTQLSVL.

The chain carries TRBV3-1 and TRBJ1-4; the D call from TCRdb, TRBD1, cannot be confirmed without DNA. CDR3 length equals 15 residues. CDR1 and CDR2 (germline): LGHDT, YNNKEL (reference sequence). The CDR3 region is CASSPFRDSNEKLFF.

Here the CDR3 reads CASSLLGANEQFF. The gene calls are TRBV7-2 and TRBJ2-1; the D call from TCRdb, TRBD1, cannot be confirmed without DNA. Germline assignment: CDR1 SGHTA and CDR2 FQGNSA. This CDR3 comprises 13 residues.

The chain recombines TRBV5-6 with TRBJ2-7. CDR3 length: 13 amino acids. Germline V gives CDR1 SGHDT, CDR2 YYEEEE. The CDR3 loop reads CASSLAGGDEQYF.

The chain is built from TRBV19 and TRBJ2-7; TCRdb designates TRBD1, a call that cannot be tested without DNA. The CDR3 length is 13 residues. Germline V gene lookup returns CDR1 LNHDA and CDR2 SQIVND (reference sequence). Here the CDR3 reads CASTDPAHYEQYF.

This chain connects TRBV7-2 to TRBJ1-2. CDR1 and CDR2 (germline): SGHTA, FQGNSA. This CDR3 has 15 amino acids. The CDR3 is CASSSQGPFNYGYTF.

This chain connects TRBV20-1 to TRBJ2-3; TCRdb lists TRBD2, though no DNA is available to test this call. CDR3 length: 16 residues. Germline V gene lookup returns CDR1 DFQATT and CDR2 SNEGSKA (reference sequence). The CDR3 reads CSASPSASGSADTQYF.

This sequence joins TRBV5-6 and TRBJ1-5. CDR1 and CDR2 (germline): SGHDT, YYEEEE. This CDR3 contains 14 residues. CDR3 sequence: CASSGWHSNQPQHF.

The chain links TRBV7-9 to TRBJ2-7; TCRdb's D call of TRBD1 is untestable without DNA. The length of the CDR3 is 14 residues. The germline V gene encodes CDR1 SEHNR and CDR2 FQNEAQ (reference sequence). The CDR3 here is CASSAPESDYEQYF.

The chain joins TRBV4-2 to TRBJ2-2. Germline-derived CDR1 and CDR2 are LGHNA and YNFKEQ. The CDR3 has 14 residues. This CDR3 reads CASSQVGLPGELFF.

The chain couples TRBV27 to TRBJ2-7; TCRdb's D call of TRBD2 is untestable without DNA. CDR1 MNHEY and CDR2 SMNVEV come from the germline V gene (reference sequence). The CDR3 is 15 amino acids. CDR3 residues: CASSLASGSTYEQYF.

The V call is TRBV12-3 or TRBV12-4, the J call TRBJ1-1; without DNA, the TCRdb call of TRBD1 cannot be checked. The CDR3 consists of 14 residues. The CDR3 spells CASSLGQGLTEAFF.

The chain has TRBV10-3 and TRBJ2-5; TCRdb lists TRBD2, though no DNA is available to test this call. The germline CDR1 and CDR2 sequences are ENHRY and SYGVKD. The CDR3 has 14 residues. The CDR3 protein is CAISPSGGEATQYF.

This chain joins TRBV3-1 and TRBJ1-2; TCRdb proposes TRBD1, but this gene call is untestable without DNA. This CDR3 has 13 amino acids. Looked up from germline, CDR1 is LGHDT and CDR2 is YNNKEL (reference sequence). The CDR3 sequence: CASSQVTREGYTF.

The chain's CDR3 is CASSPLGSGANVLTF. The chain links TRBV27 to TRBJ2-6. The CDR3 is 15 amino acids. CDR1 MNHEY and CDR2 SMNVEV come from the germline V gene (reference sequence).

The chain is built from TRBV7-3 and TRBJ2-1. Per germline, CDR1 SGHTA and CDR2 FQGTGA. The CDR3 loop spans 12 amino acids. The CDR3 here is CASSSQYNEQFF.

V gene TRBV29-1 combines with J gene TRBJ1-2. This CDR3 is 13 amino acids long. CDR1 is SQVTM, CDR2 ANQGSEA, per germline. The CDR3 loop reads CSVGKTQDLGYTF.

CDR3 amino acids: CASSLDSPNTEAFF. The gene calls are TRBV5-1 and TRBJ1-1. CDR3 length: 14 residues. Germline V lookup: CDR1 SGHRS, CDR2 YFSETQ.

V gene TRBV5-1 combines with J gene TRBJ2-4; TCRdb's assignment of TRBD1 cannot be checked, as there is no DNA. Germline V CDR1 and CDR2: SGHRS, YFSETQ. The CDR3 length is 16 residues. The CDR3 protein is CASSLGPGTGINIQYF.